This T cell receptor beta chain was found in a study of T-cell reconstitution after alpha-beta-depleted transplantation in children. Comment on this clonotype: Its matching antigen is unknown.

The study's findings and limits: Expanded graft clones, several hundred of them, were reportedly the source of alpha-beta T cells about two months after transplant. Surviving recipient cells, namely T cells and thymic progenitors, were the source of high day-60 TCRbeta diversity in some patients. Most T-cell counts and diversity one year after the transplant came from T cells that were newly produced.

CDR3 length: 13 amino acids. Unique molecular identifiers were used in preparing the TCRbeta library. Using its own MiXCR run on the PCR reads, TCRdb lists one record per CDR3 protein. The sample yields approximately 190,000 distinct CDR3 sequences, around 5.9% seen once. The receptor was derived from a girl under three years old with combined immunodeficiency, due to receive a stem cell transplant. The rearrangement joins TRBV21-1 to TRBJ1-1. TRBV21-1 is assigned pseudogene status. The sequences come from PBMCs, collected before TCRalphabeta/CD19-depleted stem cell transplant. CDR3 bases: TGTGCCAGCAGCCCAAGGGAGAACACTGAAGCTTTCTTT. Its translation: CASSPRENTEAFF.